Described below is a single T cell receptor beta chain sequence and its context. The sample is drawn from a study of blood T cell repertoires in COVID-19. Study-level information: Samples representing acute and convalescent COVID-19 were sourced from the United States, Italy and Spain.

Original methodology: It was from reference gene primer amplification that nucleated cell counts were estimated. This table comes from immunoSEQ multiplex PCR, and its TCRdb copy is limited to in-frame clones, with some not included. Clone size and V and J calls were adopted from that table, with D and trimming inferred from the DNA. The data hold about 270,000 clones, with roughly 84% observed a single time. Trimming shortened V by 2 bases and J by 5 bases, and 18 bases separated the two germline ends. The CDR3 has 16 amino acids. Germline V gene sequence: CDR1 MNHEY, CDR2 SMNVEV (reference sequence).

The chain carries TRBV27 and TRBJ2-5, with a possible D match to TRBD2 (7 bases). Sample: peripheral blood. This clonotype was sampled from a woman aged 18-35 years with acute or convalescent COVID-19. The CDR3 region is CASSLAPWGRGETQYF. CDR3 in DNA: TGTGCCAGCAGTTTAGCCCCATGGGGGCGGGGGGAGACCCAGTACTTC.